The T cell receptor beta chain under discussion was sequenced for a study of OX40 agonist ivuxolimab in advanced cancers. Across the study: With ivuxolimab, an agonistic anti-OX40 (CD134) antibody, patients were treated.

Autoimmune disease history or systemic immunosuppression excluded patients. Measured with immunoSEQ multiplex PCR; TCRdb has only the in-frame clones, and not every one. This table has 95,000 to 110,000 clones, more than 85% appearing once. Germline assignment: CDR1 MDHEN and CDR2 SYDVKM. This CDR3 spans 14 amino acids. The V and J ends lost 6 bases and 2 bases, in that order; junction bases with no gene match: 4. General study points: Not determined was the antigen specificity of the expanded peripheral T cells. Partly responding patients at 0.1-3.0 mg/kg showed some of the smallest clonal expansion.

Regarding this clone: Its target is not known.

This clonotype was obtained from an adult with an advanced solid tumor such as melanoma, head and neck, liver or kidney cancer. The sequences come from CD4+ or CD8+ T cells sorted from blood, collected in a trial of the OX40 agonist ivuxolimab. The gene calls are TRBV28 and TRBJ1-5; the match to TRBD1 covers 7 bases. CDR3: CASRPQGGNQPQHF. DNA for the CDR3: TGTGCCAGCAGGCCCCAGGGGGGCAATCAGCCCCAGCATTTT.